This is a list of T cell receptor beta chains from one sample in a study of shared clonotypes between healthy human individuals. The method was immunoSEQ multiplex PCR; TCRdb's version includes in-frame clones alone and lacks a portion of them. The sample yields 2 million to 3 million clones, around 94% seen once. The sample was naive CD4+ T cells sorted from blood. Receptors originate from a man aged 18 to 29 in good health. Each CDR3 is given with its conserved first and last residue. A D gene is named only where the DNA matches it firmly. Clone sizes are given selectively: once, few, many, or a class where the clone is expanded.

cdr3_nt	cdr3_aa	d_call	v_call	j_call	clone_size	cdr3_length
TGTGCCATCCCAGGGAAGCGGGAGGATTATGCCGGGGAGCTGTTTTTT	CAIPGKREDYAGELFF	TRBD2	TRBV10-3	TRBJ2-2	.	16
TGTGCCAGCAGTGGGACAGGAGTTAATTCACCCCTCCACTTT	CASSGTGVNSPLHF	TRBD1	TRBV28	TRBJ1-6	.	14
TGTGCCAGCAGCTTAGACCAGGGCATCAAGGTCGACGAGCAGTACTTC	CASSLDQGIKVDEQYF	.	TRBV7-9	TRBJ2-7	once	16
TGTGCCAGCAGTGCTGGGACTAGCGTCAATGAGCAGTTCTTC	CASSAGTSVNEQFF	TRBD2	TRBV7-2	TRBJ2-1	.	14
TGTGCCAGCAGGCCTACTAGCGGGGGGGCCGATGAGCAGTTCTTC	CASRPTSGGADEQFF	TRBD2	TRBV2	TRBJ2-1	.	15
TGTGCCAGCAGCGCCCCGGGACAGGGCTACGAGCAGTACTTC	CASSAPGQGYEQYF	TRBD1	TRBV5-5	TRBJ2-7	.	14
TGTGCCAGCAGCTTAGTATCCAATGAGCAGTTCTTC	CASSLVSNEQFF	.	TRBV7-2	TRBJ2-1	.	12
TGTGCCAGCAGCTTGAGCGGGAGGGAGACCGGGGAGCTGTTTTTT	CASSLSGRETGELFF	TRBD2	TRBV7-9	TRBJ2-2	.	15
TGTGCCAGCAGTGGAGGGACAGGGGCCACAGATACGCAGTATTTT	CASSGGTGATDTQYF	TRBD1	TRBV25-1	TRBJ2-3	.	15
TGTGCCACCAGCACCCCGCATAGAATAGGGCAGGCAGGAAACACCATATATTTT	CATSTPHRIGQAGNTIYF	.	TRBV15	TRBJ1-3	.	18
TGTGCCAGCAGCTTAGTAGACGAGCAGTACTTC	CASSLVDEQYF	.	TRBV13	TRBJ2-7	.	11
TGTGCCAGCAGCGCTGAGGGAGGGAGGACCGGGGAGCTGTTTTTT	CASSAEGGRTGELFF	TRBD2	TRBV9	TRBJ2-2	.	15
TGTGCCAGCAGTGAGAAAGTCATCGGGAACACCATATATTTT	CASSEKVIGNTIYF	.	TRBV6-4	TRBJ1-3	.	14
TGTGCCAGCAGCGGGAGACTAGCGGGGGGCCCCTACAATGAGCAGTTCTTC	CASSGRLAGGPYNEQFF	TRBD2	TRBV5-4	TRBJ2-1	.	17
TGTGCCTGGAGCCTCGGACAGGGAGGGCAAGAGACCCAGTACTTC	CAWSLGQGGQETQYF	.	TRBV30	TRBJ2-5	once	15
TGTGCCAGCAACGACCAGGGGGGGAACACCGGGGAGCTGTTTTTT	CASNDQGGNTGELFF	.	TRBV11-2	TRBJ2-2	once	15
TGTGCCTGGAGGCCAAGGGGGGTTATGTGGAATGAGCAGTTCTTC	CAWRPRGVMWNEQFF	.	TRBV30	TRBJ2-1	.	15
TGTGCCATCTGCCCCGGTACCGGGGAGCTGTTTTTT	CAICPGTGELFF	.	TRBV10-3	TRBJ2-2	.	12
.	CASSSSERHNQPQHF	.	TRBV28	TRBJ1-5	few	15
TGCAGCGCCCGGGGCCCGGATGGCTACACCTTC	CSARGPDGYTF	.	TRBV29-1	TRBJ1-2	.	11
TGTGCCAGCAGAGAGCCGGGAACTAACATTCAGTACTTC	CASREPGTNIQYF	.	TRBV6-5	TRBJ2-4	.	13
TGTGCCAGTAGTATCGACAGGGGGATTAGCTACACCTTC	CASSIDRGISYTF	TRBD1	TRBV19	TRBJ1-2	.	13
TGCGCCAGCAGCCAAGGGGGACAGGGGACGAAACATTCACCCCTCCACTTT	CASSQGGQGTKHSPLHF	TRBD1	TRBV4-1	TRBJ1-6	.	17
TGTGCCAGTAGTATCGTCCCGGGACACCTCTCTGGGGCCAACGTCCTGACTTTC	CASSIVPGHLSGANVLTF	.	TRBV19	TRBJ2-6	.	18
TGCGCCAGCTCTCACGACAGGGGATCCTACGAGCAGTACTTC	CASSHDRGSYEQYF	TRBD1	TRBV5-1	TRBJ2-7	.	14
TGTGCCAGCAGCTTGGTCACAGCGCCACAAGAGACCCAGTACTTC	CASSLVTAPQETQYF	.	TRBV5-5	TRBJ2-5	once	15
TGTGCCAGCAGGTTAGGATGGACTACTGAAGCTTTCTTT	CASRLGWTTEAFF	.	TRBV6-1	TRBJ1-1	.	13
TGTGCCAGCAGTGGGCAAGATTACACTGAAGCTTTCTTT	CASSGQDYTEAFF	.	TRBV2	TRBJ1-1	few	13
TGTGCCAGCAGTTACTCGGGACAAAACTACGAGCAGTACTTC	CASSYSGQNYEQYF	.	TRBV6-6	TRBJ2-7	.	14
TGTGCCAGCAGCCGCGACAGGGACAATGAGCAGTTCTTC	CASSRDRDNEQFF	TRBD1	TRBV6-6	TRBJ2-1	.	13
TGTGCCAGCAGCTCCGGACTAGCGGGGCGCACAGATACGCAGTATTTT	CASSSGLAGRTDTQYF	TRBD2	TRBV5-4	TRBJ2-3	.	16
TGTGCCAGCAGCCTGGGGGGGGGTGATCATCAGCCCCAGCATTTT	CASSLGGGDHQPQHF	.	TRBV6-6	TRBJ1-5	.	15
TGCGCCAGCAGCCGCACCTTGTCTGGACAGGGAAATCACAATGAGCAGTTCTTC	CASSRTLSGQGNHNEQFF	TRBD1	TRBV5-1	TRBJ2-1	.	18
TGTGCCAGCAGCCCTTCTCAGGTTTCGGCCAAAAACATTCAGTACTTC	CASSPSQVSAKNIQYF	.	TRBV5-4	TRBJ2-4	.	16
TGTGCCACCCACGAGGCCTCTAGCACAGATACGCAGTATTTT	CATHEASSTDTQYF	.	TRBV6-6	TRBJ2-3	.	14
TGTGCCAGTAGTATAGGCTTTAAGACTATCCACGAGCAGTACTTC	CASSIGFKTIHEQYF	.	TRBV19	TRBJ2-7	.	15
TGTGCTAGTGGTTTGTCGACCAAGGAAGCGGAGAGGGTCACAGATACGCAGTATTTT	CASGLSTKEAERVTDTQYF	.	TRBV12-5	TRBJ2-3	.	19
TGTGCCAGCAGCGTCACCCCCCCAGGGGGGAACACTGAAGCTTTCTTT	CASSVTPPGGNTEAFF	TRBD1	TRBV9	TRBJ1-1	.	16
TGTGCCATCAGTGAGTCGACGACAACCAATTCACCCCTCCACTTT	CAISESTTTNSPLHF	.	TRBV10-3	TRBJ1-6	.	15
TGTGCCAGCAGCGTAGCGACAGGGGTATCCTACGAGCAGTACTTC	CASSVATGVSYEQYF	TRBD1	TRBV9	TRBJ2-7	.	15
TGTGCCAGCAGTAGAGACAGGGGCGAAACTGAAGCTTTCTTT	CASSRDRGETEAFF	TRBD1	TRBV2	TRBJ1-1	.	14
TGTGCCACCAGCAGCTGGGACAGAGGAACAGATACGCAGTATTTT	CATSSWDRGTDTQYF	TRBD1	TRBV15	TRBJ2-3	.	15